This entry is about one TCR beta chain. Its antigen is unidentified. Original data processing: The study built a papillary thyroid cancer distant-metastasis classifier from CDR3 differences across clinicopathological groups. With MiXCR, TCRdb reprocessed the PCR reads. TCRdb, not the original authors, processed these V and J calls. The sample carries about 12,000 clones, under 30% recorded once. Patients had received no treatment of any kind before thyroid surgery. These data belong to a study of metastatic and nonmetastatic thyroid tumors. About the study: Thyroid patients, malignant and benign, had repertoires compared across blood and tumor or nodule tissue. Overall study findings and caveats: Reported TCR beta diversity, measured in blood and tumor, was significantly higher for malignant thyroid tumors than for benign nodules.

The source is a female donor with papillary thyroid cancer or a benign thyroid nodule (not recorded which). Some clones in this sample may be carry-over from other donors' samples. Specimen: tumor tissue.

In nucleotides, the CDR3 is TGTGCCAGCAGCTTTGGGGGACACGCCTCCTACGAGCAGTACTTC. This encodes CASSFGGHASYEQYF. The rearrangement uses TRBV7-2 and TRBJ2-7; maybe TRBD1 (6 bases). Germline lookup yields CDR1 SGHTA and CDR2 FQGNSA. V was pared by 3 bases and J by 0 bases, with 12 bases between. This CDR3 contains 15 residues.